This T cell receptor beta chain is drawn from a study of OX40 agonist ivuxolimab in advanced cancers. Regarding the study as a whole: Expanded peripheral T cell antigen specificity was not determined.

Germline CDR1 is MDHEN and CDR2 is SYDVKM. Trimming removed 5 bases at V and 5 bases at J, with 12 bases between. The CDR3 is 13 amino acids. With respect to this clone: Antigen unknown.

Sequencing was performed with immunoSEQ multiplex PCR; in TCRdb, only in-frame clones are kept and a portion is missing. Here the sample spans 14,000 to 15,000 clones, more than 80% being singletons. The starting material was CD4+ or CD8+ T cells sorted from blood, obtained in a trial of the OX40 agonist ivuxolimab. V and J are TRBV28 and TRBJ2-5, with a possible D match to TRBD1 (6 bases). The TCR sequence derives from an adult with an advanced solid tumor such as melanoma, head and neck, liver or kidney cancer. CDR3 residues: CASSQQGLETQYF. CDR3 bases: TGTGCCAGCAGTCAACAGGGTTTGGAGACCCAGTACTTC.